Following are 5 T cell receptor beta chains from one sample sequenced in a study of blood T cell repertoires in COVID-19. Using immunoSEQ multiplex PCR, the repertoire was profiled, and TCRdb retains in-frame clones only, with some absent. The data show around 300,000 clones, with more than 80% seen just once and more than 6% held by the top ten. The sequenced sample consisted of peripheral blood. All receptors come from a woman aged 25 to 39 with COVID-19, enrolled during active disease.

The chain has TRBV6-2 or TRBV6-3 and TRBJ2-7; tentatively, D is TRBD2 (6 bases). Germline-derived CDR1 and CDR2 are MNHEY and SVGEGT. This CDR3 comprises 16 residues. Trimming shortened V by 3 bases and J by 0 bases, and 15 bases separated the two germline ends. The chain's CDR3 is CASSYGTPFYSYEQYF. In DNA form, the CDR3 reads TGTGCCAGCAGTTATGGGACTCCCTTTTACTCCTACGAGCAGTACTTC.

V is TRBV2 and J is TRBJ2-7, with no clear D. The germline V and J ends were trimmed by 6 bases and 1 base, with 13 bases remaining between them. The CDR3 is 14 residues long. In germline, CDR1 is SNHLY, CDR2 FYNNEI. In DNA form, the CDR3 reads TGTGCCAGCAGCCCCCTCGACTTGTCCTACGAGCAGTACTTC. It translates to CASSPLDLSYEQYF.

The J gene is TRBJ1-3, the V gene TRBV25-1; maybe TRBD1 (5 bases). CDR1 is MGHDK, CDR2 SYGVNS, per germline. Deletions cut 2 bases from V and 1 base from J, with 15 bases between. There are 17 residues in the CDR3. The CDR3 region has the DNA TGTGCCAGCAGTGAAGATACAGGTACTGTGTCTGGAAACACCATATATTTT. Encoded protein: CASSEDTGTVSGNTIYF.

The chain links TRBV6-5 to TRBJ2-1; 8 nucleotides line up with TRBD1. CDR1 and CDR2 from the germline V gene are MNHEY and SVGAGI. V trimming: 6 bases; J trimming: 4 bases; junction bases outside the gene matches: 8. This CDR3 is 15 amino acids long. The CDR3 is CASRDRASVYNEQFF. CDR3 sequence (DNA): TGTGCCAGCAGGGACAGGGCGTCTGTGTACAATGAGCAGTTCTTC.

The J gene is TRBJ1-1, the V gene TRBV5-6; TRBD1 aligns across 10 bases. This CDR3 comprises 17 residues. Germline CDR1 and CDR2: SGHDT and YYEEEE. The trim removed 0 bases at V and 0 bases at J, leaving 5 bases unmatched. The CDR3 protein is CASSLDWTGGLNTEAFF. For the CDR3, the DNA is TGTGCCAGCAGCTTGGATTGGACAGGGGGTCTGAACACTGAAGCTTTCTTT. Combining the CDR3 with reference TRBV5-6 and TRBJ1-1 gives the whole variable domain DAGVTQSPTHLIKTRGQQVTLRCSPKSGHDTVSWYQQALGQGPQFIFQYYEEEERQRGNFPDRFSGHQFPNYSSELNVNALLLGDSALYLCASSLDWTGGLNTEAFFGQGTRLTVV.